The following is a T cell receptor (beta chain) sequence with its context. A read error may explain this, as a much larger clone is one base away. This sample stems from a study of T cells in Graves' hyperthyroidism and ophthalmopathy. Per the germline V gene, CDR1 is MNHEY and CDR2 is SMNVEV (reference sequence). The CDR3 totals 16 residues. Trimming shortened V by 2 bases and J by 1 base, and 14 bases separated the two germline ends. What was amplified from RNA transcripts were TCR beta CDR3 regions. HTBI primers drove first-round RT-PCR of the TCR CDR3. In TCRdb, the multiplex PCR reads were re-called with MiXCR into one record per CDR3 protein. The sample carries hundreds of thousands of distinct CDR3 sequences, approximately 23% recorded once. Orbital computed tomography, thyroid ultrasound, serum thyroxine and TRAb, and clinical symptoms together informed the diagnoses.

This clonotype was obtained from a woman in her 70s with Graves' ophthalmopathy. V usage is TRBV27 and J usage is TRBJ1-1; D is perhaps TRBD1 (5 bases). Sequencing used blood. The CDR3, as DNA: TGTGCCAGCAGTTTAAATGGCGTCAGGGCGAACACTGAAGCTTTCTTT. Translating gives CASSLNGVRANTEAFF.